A single sample gave rise to the 23 T cell receptor beta chains below, sequenced in a study of T cell responses to AZD1222 COVID-19 vaccine. Profiled with immunoSEQ multiplex PCR; TCRdb holds only in-frame clones, not every one. The profile shows about 160,000 clones, about 92% of them singletons. The specimen comprised peripheral blood, sampled on day 0 of AZD1222 vaccination. The source of these receptors is an adult in good health.

CDR3 sequence: CASSLAAGGRDTQYF. In DNA form, the CDR3 reads TGCGCCAGCAGCTTGGCAGCGGGGGGGCGAGATACGCAGTATTTT. The chain uses TRBV5-1 and TRBJ2-3, with 10 bases aligning to TRBD2. This CDR3 region has 15 residues. Germline loops: CDR1 SGHRS, CDR2 YFSETQ. J lost 5 bases, V lost 0 bases, and 3 bases had no gene match.

This chain uses TRBV5-1 with TRBJ2-7; D unclear. Between the trimmed V and J ends, which lost 1 base and 3 bases, there was a span of 11 bases. The V gene's germline CDR1 is SGHRS and CDR2 YFSETQ. CDR3 length equals 14 residues. For the CDR3, the DNA is TGCGCCAGCAGCTTGAGTTCGACCGACTACGAGCAGTACTTC. Translation gives CASSLSSTDYEQYF.

CDR3 in amino acids: CASSPRDRRLLSSGANVLTF. CDR3 coding DNA: TGTGCCAGCTCACCGCGGGACAGGAGGCTCTTGAGCTCTGGGGCCAACGTCCTGACTTTC. The chain links TRBV18 to TRBJ2-6; 8 bases agree with TRBD1. The CDR3 loop spans 20 amino acids. Germline CDR1 and CDR2: KGHSH and LQKENI. Losses at the gene ends were 3 bases for V and 0 bases for J; bases not matched to a gene: 13.

The rearrangement links TRBV5-1 to TRBJ1-1, with D hard to call. The CDR3 has 14 amino acids. Trimming pared 2 bases from V and 0 bases from J, leaving 8 bases between. The V gene's germline CDR1 is SGHRS and CDR2 YFSETQ. CDR3 in DNA: TGCGCCAGCAGCTTCTACGGGCTGAACACTGAAGCTTTCTTT. Its translation is CASSFYGLNTEAFF.

In this sample, this clone turned up a few times. The V call is TRBV27, the J call TRBJ1-2, with 10 nucleotides matching TRBD1. This CDR3 has 13 residues. J gave up 4 bases and V 4 bases, and 0 bases lay outside the gene matches. Germline assignment: CDR1 MNHEY and CDR2 SMNVEV (reference sequence). The CDR3 reads CASSWTGGYGYTF. The CDR3 DNA reads TGTGCCAGCAGTTGGACAGGGGGCTATGGCTACACCTTC.

The chain recombines TRBV6-5 with TRBJ1-4, with a tentative D call TRBD1 (6 bases). V shed 2 bases and J shed 3 bases, with 10 bases lying between them. Germline CDR1 is MNHEY and CDR2 is SVGAGI. This CDR3 comprises 15 residues. The CDR3 DNA reads as TGTGCCAGCAGTTACGCCGGACAGCCTAATGAAAAACTGTTTTTT. Amino acid sequence: CASSYAGQPNEKLFF.

The rearrangement uses TRBV6-6 and TRBJ1-1; 7 positions match TRBD1. CDR1 and CDR2 (germline): MNHNY, SVGAGI (reference sequence). V lost 0 bases and J lost 2; bases outside the gene matches: 3. The CDR3 has 15 amino acids. CDR3 residues: CASSYSTGLNTEAFF. CDR3 DNA sequence: TGTGCCAGCAGTTACTCGACAGGGCTAAACACTGAAGCTTTCTTT.

V gene TRBV9 combines with J gene TRBJ2-7; the D gene is possibly TRBD1 (6 bases). The ends were cut back, 3 bases at V and 5 bases at J, with 12 bases in the middle. This CDR3 has 13 amino acids. CDR1 is SGDLS, CDR2 YYNGEE, per germline. The CDR3 protein is CASSADRMDEQYF. CDR3 in DNA: TGTGCCAGCAGCGCGGACAGAATGGACGAGCAGTACTTC.

The J gene is TRBJ1-3, the V gene TRBV7-2; no clear D. Germline lookup yields CDR1 SGHTA and CDR2 FQGNSA. CDR3 length equals 15 residues. With 0 bases removed from V and 3 bases from J, the gap between germline ends came to 9 bases. CDR3 DNA sequence: TGTGCCAGCAGCTTAGCTGCTGGTTTTGGAAACACCATATATTTT. Encoded protein: CASSLAAGFGNTIYF.

This clone was seen just once. The chain joins TRBV9 to TRBJ2-1; D tentatively reads TRBD1 or TRBD2 (5 bases each). Trimming stripped 0 bases from V and 2 bases from J, with 12 bases between. The CDR3 has 16 amino acids. The germline V gene encodes CDR1 SGDLS and CDR2 YYNGEE. CDR3 region: CASSVGDLIAYNEQFF. CDR3 in DNA: TGTGCCAGCAGCGTAGGGGACCTCATAGCCTACAATGAGCAGTTCTTC.

V gene TRBV5-1 combines with J gene TRBJ2-3; 13 bases align to TRBD2. Germline values: CDR1 SGHRS, CDR2 YFSETQ. This CDR3 is built from 16 residues. Losses at the gene ends were 3 bases for V and 4 bases for J; bases not matched to a gene: 5. CDR3 residues: CASSSGTSGVADTQYF. CDR3 nucleotides: TGCGCCAGCAGCTCAGGGACTAGCGGGGTGGCAGATACGCAGTATTTT.

This chain uses TRBV28 with TRBJ1-6; D remains unclear. Germline V gene lookup returns CDR1 MDHEN and CDR2 SYDVKM. The CDR3 loop spans 13 amino acids. The germline V and J ends were trimmed by 6 bases and 7 bases, with 10 bases remaining between them. In DNA, the CDR3 is TGTGCCAGCAGAGGGAGGGTGAATTCACCCCTCCACTTT. It specifies CASRGRVNSPLHF.

The rearrangement uses TRBV5-1 and TRBJ2-1, with D perhaps assigned TRBD1 or TRBD2 (5 bases each). This CDR3 comprises 13 residues. Germline V CDR1 and CDR2: SGHRS, YFSETQ. The V end lost 3 bases, the J end lost 7 bases, and 11 bases lay between the germline ends. The CDR3 sequence is CASSWGTENEQFF. The DNA of the CDR3 is TGCGCCAGCAGCTGGGGGACGGAGAATGAGCAGTTCTTC. Based on the CDR3 plus reference TRBV5-1 and TRBJ2-1, the full variable domain is KAGVTQTPRYLIKTRGQQVTLSCSPISGHRSVSWYQQTPGQGLQFLFEYFSETQRNKGNFPGRFSGRQFSNSRSEMNVSTLELGDSALYLCASSWGTENEQFFGPGTRLTVL.

The chain couples TRBV11-2 to TRBJ1-2; D might be TRBD1 (5 bases). V was clipped by 5 bases and J by 6 bases, with 19 bases between them. Per the germline V gene, CDR1 is SGHAT and CDR2 is FQNNGV. This CDR3 contains 15 residues. CDR3 region: CASSPDSAGWDGYTF. CDR3 bases: TGTGCCAGCAGCCCGGACTCAGCAGGGTGGGATGGCTACACCTTC. Combining the CDR3 with reference TRBV11-2 and TRBJ1-2 gives the whole variable domain EAGVAQSPRYKIIEKRQSVAFWCNPISGHATLYWYQQILGQGPKLLIQFQNNGVVDDSQLPKDRFSAERLKGVDSTLKIQPAKLEDSAVYLCASSPDSAGWDGYTFGSGTRLTVV.

The sample holds one count of this clone. V usage is TRBV10-3 and J usage is TRBJ2-5; TRBD2 aligns across 9 bases. CDR1 is ENHRY, CDR2 SYGVKD, per germline. The CDR3 has 14 residues. V lost 6 bases to trimming and J lost 5 bases; unmatched junction nucleotides: 7. CDR3 nucleotides: TGTGCCATCAGCGAGCGGGGGGCTAGGGAGACCCAGTACTTC. It is translated as CAISERGARETQYF.

This clone was detected once. The chain is built from TRBV3-1 (or the pseudogene TRBV3-2) and TRBJ1-6; possibly TRBD1 for D (5 bases). Germline-derived CDR1 and CDR2 are LGHDT and YNNKEL (reference sequence). This CDR3 has 14 residues. The germline V and J ends were trimmed by 1 base and 6 bases, with 7 bases remaining between them. This chain's CDR3 is CASSQAGPNSPLHF. DNA for the CDR3: TGTGCCAGCAGCCAAGCAGGGCCTAATTCACCCCTCCACTTT.

The CDR3 DNA reads TGTGCCAGCAGCGTAGATCAGGGGGCGAACACCGGGGAGCTGTTTTTT. Its translation: CASSVDQGANTGELFF. The chain has TRBV9 and TRBJ2-2, with 7 nucleotides matching TRBD1. Losses at the gene ends were 0 bases for V and 0 bases for J; bases not matched to a gene: 2. The CDR3 runs to 16 residues. From germline, CDR1 is SGDLS and CDR2 YYNGEE.

The CDR3 spells CASSIYGDNQPQHF. CDR3 sequence (DNA): TGTGCCAGTAGTATCTACGGGGACAATCAGCCCCAGCATTTT. The chain couples TRBV19 to TRBJ1-5; D is uncertain. CDR1 and CDR2 (germline): LNHDA, SQIVND (reference sequence). The CDR3 has 14 residues. Deletions cut 3 bases from V and 3 bases from J, with 9 bases between.

The chain recombines TRBV18 with TRBJ2-3; D gene ambiguous. The V gene's germline CDR1 is KGHSH and CDR2 LQKENI. The CDR3 has 13 amino acids. Trimming shortened V by 5 bases and J by 1 base, and 7 bases separated the two germline ends. The CDR3 region is CASSTRRTDTQYF. The CDR3 region has the DNA TGTGCCAGCTCAACTCGGCGCACAGATACGCAGTATTTT.

V and J are TRBV19 and TRBJ1-1, with D unclear. The CDR3 consists of 13 residues. Germline lookup yields CDR1 LNHDA and CDR2 SQIVND (reference sequence). Trimming pared 1 base from V and 7 bases from J, leaving 10 bases between. This chain's CDR3 is CASSIVGGFEAFF. CDR3 coding DNA: TGTGCCAGTAGTATAGTGGGAGGGTTTGAAGCTTTCTTT. The full variable domain, with the rest looked up from reference TRBV19 and TRBJ1-1, is DGGITQSPKYLFRKEGQNVTLSCEQNLNHDAMYWYRQDPGQGLRLIYYSQIVNDFQKGDIAEGYSVSREKKESFPLTVTSAQKNPTAFYLCASSIVGGFEAFFGQGTRLTVV.

This chain uses TRBV3-1 (or the pseudogene TRBV3-2) with TRBJ2-5, with no clear D. Germline CDR1 LGHDT, CDR2 YNNKEL (reference sequence). The V and J ends lost 0 bases and 5 bases respectively, with 16 bases between them. The CDR3 covers 16 residues. The CDR3 DNA is TGTGCCAGCAGCCAAGATTGGAGCGAATGGGCCGAGACCCAGTACTTC. It encodes CASSQDWSEWAETQYF.

J is TRBJ2-6 and V is TRBV18, with D hard to call. Deletions cut 2 bases from V and 3 bases from J, with 17 bases between. Germline CDR1 reads KGHSH; CDR2 reads LQKENI. The CDR3 length is 18 residues. CDR3: CASSPAVRVSGGANVLTF. In nucleotides, the CDR3 is TGTGCCAGCTCACCAGCGGTAAGGGTCTCTGGTGGGGCCAACGTCCTGACTTTC. The variable domain in full, with the rest retrieved from reference TRBV18 and TRBJ2-6, is NAGVMQNPRHLVRRRGQEARLRCSPMKGHSHVYWYRQLPEEGLKFMVYLQKENIIDESGMPKERFSAEFPKEGPSILRIQQVVRGDSAAYFCASSPAVRVSGGANVLTFGAGSRLTVL.

To note about this clone: Different DNA sequences within this sample yield the same CDR3. The chain carries TRBV14 and TRBJ2-5; D remains unclear. Trimming took 9 bases from V and 5 from J, leaving 10 bases between them. Per the germline V gene, CDR1 is SGHDN and CDR2 is FVKESK. This CDR3 comprises 11 residues. CDR3 in DNA: TGTGCCAGTTCAGTTGAGGAGACCCAGTACTTC. Translating gives CASSVEETQYF.